The 14 T cell receptor beta chains given below trace back to one sample, sequenced in a study of cytomegalovirus exposure and HLA in healthy donors. TCRdb keeps only in-frame clones here, not all; method: immunoSEQ multiplex PCR. The table has some 90,000 clones, around 96% seen once. Sequencing was done on a sample of PBMCs. These receptors came from a man aged 18 to 29 in good health and CMV-seronegative.

The chain employs TRBV6-6 and TRBJ2-5; 15 bases agree with TRBD2. Trimming at V came to 5 bases and at J to 6 bases, leaving 4 bases not matched to a gene. This CDR3 is built from 15 residues. Germline CDR1 is MNHNY and CDR2 is SVGAGI (reference sequence). CDR3 protein: CASSRTSGREKTQYF. The DNA of the CDR3 is TGTGCCAGCAGTCGGACTAGCGGGAGGGAAAAGACCCAGTACTTC.

The J gene is TRBJ2-3, the V gene TRBV5-1, with D perhaps matching TRBD2 (5 bases). V was shortened by 0 bases and J by 5 bases, with 16 bases between the two germline ends. The germline gives CDR1 SGHRS, CDR2 YFSETQ. This CDR3 contains 16 residues. This chain's CDR3 is CASSLAEGPPRDTQYF. The CDR3 coding sequence is TGCGCCAGCAGCTTGGCCGAGGGCCCGCCGAGAGATACGCAGTATTTT. The complete variable domain, with remaining parts taken from reference TRBV5-1 and TRBJ2-3, reads KAGVTQTPRYLIKTRGQQVTLSCSPISGHRSVSWYQQTPGQGLQFLFEYFSETQRNKGNFPGRFSGRQFSNSRSEMNVSTLELGDSALYLCASSLAEGPPRDTQYFGPGTRLTVL.

The genes are TRBV6-5 and TRBJ1-1, with a weak D call TRBD1 (5 bases). The germline V gene has CDR1 MNHEY and CDR2 SVGAGI. The CDR3 contains 15 residues. The V and J ends lost 4 bases and 0 bases respectively, with 12 bases between them. The CDR3 protein is CASSSDPGMNTEAFF. The CDR3 DNA follows: TGTGCCAGCAGTTCCGACCCAGGGATGAACACTGAAGCTTTCTTT.

The chain recombines TRBV28 with TRBJ2-6, with D possibly TRBD1 on 6 matching bases. Germline-derived CDR1 and CDR2 are MDHEN and SYDVKM. This CDR3 contains 14 residues. V lost 6 bases, J lost 2 bases, and 8 bases lay in between. The CDR3 DNA sequence: TGTGCCAGCAGAACAGGGACTGGGGCCAACGTCCTGACTTTC. Translation gives CASRTGTGANVLTF.

The chain links TRBV7-8 to TRBJ1-2; possibly TRBD1 for D (5 bases). There are 14 residues in the CDR3. Trimming shortened V by 1 base and J by 5 bases, and 11 bases separated the two germline ends. Germline V gives CDR1 SGHVS, CDR2 FQNEAQ. CDR3 DNA sequence: TGTGCCAGCAGCTTAGGACAGAGTGGGTATGGCTACACCTTC. Protein product: CASSLGQSGYGYTF.

The rearrangement links TRBV5-4 to TRBJ2-1; D is unresolved. Germline V gene data show CDR1 as SGHNT and CDR2 as YYREEE (reference sequence). V lost 0 bases and J lost 6, with 13 bases in between. The CDR3 length is 15 residues. Written as DNA, the CDR3 is TGTGCCAGCAGCTTGGGACGACTTAGTAGCAATGAGCAGTTCTTC. Amino acid sequence: CASSLGRLSSNEQFF.

This rearrangement joins TRBV28 to TRBJ2-2, with TRBD2 matching over 9 bases. With 2 bases clipped from V and 6 bases from J, the junction kept 10 bases outside the gene matches. From germline, CDR1 is MDHEN and CDR2 SYDVKM. The CDR3 runs 17 residues. The CDR3 protein is CASSLPGGRAKSGELFF. CDR3 DNA: TGTGCCAGCAGTTTACCGGGCGGGAGGGCTAAATCCGGGGAGCTGTTTTTT.

The genes are TRBV13 and TRBJ2-5, with D perhaps matching TRBD1 (6 bases). Trimming shortened V by 5 bases and J by 5 bases, and 9 bases separated the two germline ends. This CDR3 has 12 residues. Per the germline V gene, CDR1 is PRHDT and CDR2 is FYEKMQ (reference sequence). CDR3 sequence: CASSQGRETQYF. The CDR3 DNA reads as TGTGCCAGCAGCCAGGGGCGGGAGACCCAGTACTTC.

The genes are TRBV28 and TRBJ1-2; 10 bases fit TRBD1. CDR1 is MDHEN, CDR2 SYDVKM, per germline. Trimming cost V 3 bases and J 8 bases; bases outside gene matches: 12. The CDR3 runs 16 residues. CDR3: CASSFPGQGITRGYTF. The CDR3 nucleotides are TGTGCCAGCAGTTTCCCGGGACAGGGGATCACTAGGGGCTACACCTTC.

The sample holds one count of this clone. This chain uses TRBV10-3 with TRBJ2-5; 10 bases match TRBD2. Germline loops: CDR1 ENHRY, CDR2 SYGVKD. V was clipped by 4 bases and J by 5 bases; unmatched bases: 7. The CDR3 length is 15 residues. The CDR3 sequence: CAISALNSGRETQYF. CDR3 DNA sequence: TGTGCCATCAGTGCACTCAATAGCGGGAGGGAGACCCAGTACTTC.

The chain recombines TRBV6-1 with TRBJ2-3, with D possibly TRBD1 on 6 matching bases. The CDR3 totals 17 residues. Germline CDR1 and CDR2: MNHNS and SASEGT. With 0 bases removed from V and 3 bases from J, the gap between germline ends came to 16 bases. CDR3 in amino acids: CASSEAGGGLGTDTQYF. The DNA of the CDR3 is TGTGCCAGCAGTGAAGCGGGTGGGGGCTTAGGGACAGATACGCAGTATTTT.

The chain is built from TRBV7-2 and TRBJ2-7; the match to TRBD2 covers 8 bases. Germline lookup yields CDR1 SGHTA and CDR2 FQGNSA. V shed 3 bases, J shed 2 bases, and the junction held 3 bases outside the gene matches. This CDR3 region has 14 residues. The CDR3: CASSFAAGAYEQYV. The CDR3, as DNA: TGTGCCAGCAGCTTCGCAGCGGGGGCCTACGAGCAGTACGTC.

The chain is built from TRBV4-3 and TRBJ1-2; 8 bases are shared with TRBD1. Trimming removed 5 bases from V and 7 bases from J; junction bases left unmatched: 12. Germline V gene data show CDR1 as LGHNA and CDR2 as YSLEER. The length of the CDR3 is 15 residues. Written as DNA, the CDR3 is TGCGCCAGCAGCTCCAGGGGGCAGGGAGGGTCTGGCTACACCTTC. It yields the protein CASSSRGQGGSGYTF.

The V gene is TRBV11-2, the J gene TRBJ2-1, with a tentative D call TRBD2 (6 bases). Germline values: CDR1 SGHAT, CDR2 FQNNGV. V was trimmed by 0 bases and J by 7 bases, leaving 13 bases between them. The CDR3 covers 15 residues. CDR3 sequence: CASSLDVGGRNEQFF. The CDR3 DNA reads TGTGCCAGCAGCTTAGATGTGGGGGGACGGAATGAGCAGTTCTTC.